The rows below give T cell receptor beta chains drawn from one sample of a study of blood T cell repertoires in COVID-19. Clones were read by immunoSEQ multiplex PCR, and TCRdb kept only the in-frame ones, dropping some. The repertoire has 50,000 to 75,000 clones, around 91% of them found once; the top ten carry roughly 9%. Sequences were obtained from peripheral blood. These receptors were collected from a human donor in a cohort sampled during active COVID-19. Both conserved end residues are part of each CDR3. A D gene is named only where the DNA matches it firmly. The listing skips clone size in some rows; elsewhere it reads once, few, many or a size class.

TRBV27,TRBJ1-1,.,.,TGTGCCAGCAGTCCCCGAAATACAGGGAAGAACACTGAAGCTTTCTTT,CASSPRNTGKNTEAFF
TRBV18,TRBJ1-3,.,.,TGTGCCAGCTCCGATACAGCGGGGGTTTATGGAAACACCATATATTTT,CASSDTAGVYGNTIYF
TRBV19,TRBJ1-1,.,TRBD1,TGTGCCAGTAGTTCTGAACAGGGGACCCACACTGAAGCTTTCTTT,CASSSEQGTHTEAFF
TRBV27,TRBJ1-5,.,.,TGTGCCAGCAGTTCGGGGTATAGCAATCAGCCCCAGCATTTT,CASSSGYSNQPQHF
TRBV24-1,TRBJ1-1,.,TRBD1,TGTGCCACCAGAGGACAGGGTGTCACTGAAGCTTTCTTT,CATRGQGVTEAFF
TRBV15,TRBJ2-1,.,TRBD1,TGTGCCACCAGCAGGGGCCTCAGACAGGGACGAGGAAATGAGCAGTTCTTC,CATSRGLRQGRGNEQFF
TRBV2,TRBJ2-4,.,.,TGTGCCCGCAAGGGGGGGGGCCCGTCGGGCATTCAGTACTTC,CARKGGGPSGIQYF
TRBV4-1,TRBJ2-3,.,TRBD2,TGCGCCAGCAGCCAAACTAGCGGGGAAAGAGATACGCAGTATTTT,CASSQTSGERDTQYF
TRBV20-1,TRBJ1-1,.,TRBD1,TGCAGTGCTAGGGCTGACAGGGGCGCTTTCTTT,CSARADRGAFF
TRBV18,TRBJ2-1,.,TRBD2,TGTGCCAGCTCACCCACAACAGCGGGAGGTGCCAACAATGAGCAGTTCTTC,CASSPTTAGGANNEQFF
TRBV14,TRBJ1-3,.,.,TGTGCCAGCAGCCAAGATAGTAGTTTT,CASSQDSSF
TRBV25-1,TRBJ2-2,once,.,TGTGCCAGCAGCCGAGGGGGAAGGACCGGGGAGCTGTTTTTT,CASSRGGRTGELFF
TRBV7-2,TRBJ2-1,.,.,TGTGCCAGCACCCCCACCACCCCGAGTAGCGGGCAGTTCTTC,CASTPTTPSSGQFF
TRBV5-4,TRBJ1-4,.,.,TGTGCCAGCAGCATCGGTCGGGAAAAACTGTTTTTT,CASSIGREKLFF
TRBV3-1/TRBV3-2,TRBJ2-5,.,TRBD2,TGTGCCAGCAGCCTAGCGGGGGTGGAGACCCAGTACTTC,CASSLAGVETQYF
TRBV7-7,TRBJ2-2,.,.,TGTGCTAGCAGTCTCTCTACCGGGGAGCTGTTTTTT,CASSLSTGELFF
TRBV19,TRBJ2-3,.,.,TGTGCCAGTAGTCCCAGGCTCACAGATACGCAGTATTTT,CASSPRLTDTQYF
TRBV30,TRBJ1-6,.,TRBD1,TGTGCCTGGAGTGTAATGTCAGGGGGGTCACCCCTCCACTTT,CAWSVMSGGSPLHF
TRBV24-1,TRBJ2-3,.,TRBD1,TGTGCCACCAGTGATCGGACAGGGACTCCGGGGGATACGCAGTATTTT,CATSDRTGTPGDTQYF
TRBV5-1,TRBJ2-5,.,.,TGCGCCAGCCGAAGGGACTCGTTTACGGAGACCCAGTACTTC,CASRRDSFTETQYF
TRBV13,TRBJ2-3,.,TRBD2,TGTGCCAGCAGCCCCTGGACTAGCGGGACGACAGATACGCAGTATTTT,CASSPWTSGTTDTQYF
TRBV9,TRBJ2-2,.,.,TGTGCCAGCAACGGAGGCCTCACCGGGGAGCTGTTTTTT,CASNGGLTGELFF
TRBV6-2/TRBV6-3,TRBJ2-3,.,.,TGTGCCAGCAGTAGCCTGAGGACAGATACGCAGTATTTT,CASSSLRTDTQYF
TRBV7-3,TRBJ2-7,.,.,TGTGCCAGCAGCTTAACGCCAGGGTTCGAGCAGTACTTC,CASSLTPGFEQYF
TRBV29-1,TRBJ2-4,once,TRBD1,TGCAGCGTTGTGAGGACAGGGAAGTTGGGCATTCAGTACTTC,CSVVRTGKLGIQYF
TRBV4-1,TRBJ2-5,.,TRBD2,TGCGCCAGCAGCGGAAGCGGGGTGTGGCAAGAGACCCAGTACTTC,CASSGSGVWQETQYF
TRBV18,TRBJ1-2,.,TRBD1,TGTGCCAGCTCACCGTCGACAGGGATCGGTGGCTACACCTTC,CASSPSTGIGGYTF
TRBV3-1/TRBV3-2,TRBJ2-7,.,.,TGTGCCAGCAGCCAAGTTCGGAGCTCCTACGAGCAGTACTTC,CASSQVRSSYEQYF
TRBV5-1,TRBJ1-2,.,.,TGCGCCAGCAGTTCTTCCGGGGTCTATGGCTACACCTTC,CASSSSGVYGYTF
TRBV7-9,TRBJ2-1,.,TRBD2,TGTGCCAGCAGCCTGACTAGCGGGAGTACTCTTGAGCAGTTCTTC,CASSLTSGSTLEQFF
TRBV2,TRBJ1-6,.,.,TGTGCCAGCGAAGGTGGGCAGGGTGGGGATTCACCCCTCCACTTT,CASEGGQGGDSPLHF
TRBV7-9,TRBJ2-5,.,.,TGTGCCAGCAGCTTCGCAGGGTCACAAGAGACCCAGTACTTC,CASSFAGSQETQYF